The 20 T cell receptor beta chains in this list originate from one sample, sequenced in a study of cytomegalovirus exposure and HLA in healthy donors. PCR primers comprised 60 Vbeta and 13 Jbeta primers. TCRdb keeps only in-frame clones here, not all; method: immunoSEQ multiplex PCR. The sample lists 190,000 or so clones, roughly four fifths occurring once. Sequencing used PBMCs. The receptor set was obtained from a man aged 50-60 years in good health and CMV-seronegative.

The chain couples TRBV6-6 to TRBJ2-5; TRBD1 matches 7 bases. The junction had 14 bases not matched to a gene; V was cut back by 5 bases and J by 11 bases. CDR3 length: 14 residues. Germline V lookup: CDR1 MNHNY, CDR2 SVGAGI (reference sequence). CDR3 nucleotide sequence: TGTGCCAGCAGTCCCGACAGGGTAGGGGGAGAGCAGTACTTC. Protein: CASSPDRVGGEQYF.

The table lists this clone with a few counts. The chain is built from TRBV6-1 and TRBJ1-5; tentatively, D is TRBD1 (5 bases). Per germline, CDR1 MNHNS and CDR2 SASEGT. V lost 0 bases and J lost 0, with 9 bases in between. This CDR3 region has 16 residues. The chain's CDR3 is CASSEARGGSNQPQHF. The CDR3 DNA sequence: TGTGCCAGCAGTGAAGCAAGGGGCGGTAGCAATCAGCCCCAGCATTTT.

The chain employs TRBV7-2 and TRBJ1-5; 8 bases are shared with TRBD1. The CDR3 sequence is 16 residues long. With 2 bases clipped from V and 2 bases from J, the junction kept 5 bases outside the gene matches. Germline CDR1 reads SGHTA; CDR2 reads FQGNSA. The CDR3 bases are TGTGCCAGCAGCTTAACACCGGGACAGGGCAATCAGCCCCAGCATTTT. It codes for CASSLTPGQGNQPQHF.

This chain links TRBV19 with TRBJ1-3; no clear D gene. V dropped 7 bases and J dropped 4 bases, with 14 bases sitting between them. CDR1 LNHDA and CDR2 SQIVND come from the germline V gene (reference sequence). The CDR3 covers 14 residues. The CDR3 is CASTEVVDGNTIYF. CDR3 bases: TGTGCCAGTACCGAGGTGGTTGACGGAAACACCATATATTTT.

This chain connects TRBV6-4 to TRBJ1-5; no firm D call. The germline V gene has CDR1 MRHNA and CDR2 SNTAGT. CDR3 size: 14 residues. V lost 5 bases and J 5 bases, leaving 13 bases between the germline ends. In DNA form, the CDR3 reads TGTGCCAGCAGTAACGGGGAACAAGATCAGCCCCAGCATTTT. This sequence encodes CASSNGEQDQPQHF.

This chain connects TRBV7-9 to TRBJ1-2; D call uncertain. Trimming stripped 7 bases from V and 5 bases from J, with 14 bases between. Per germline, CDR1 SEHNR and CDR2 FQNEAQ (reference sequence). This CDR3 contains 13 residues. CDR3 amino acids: CASNPSSSYGYTF. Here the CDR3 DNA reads TGTGCCAGCAACCCCTCGTCCAGTTATGGCTACACCTTC.

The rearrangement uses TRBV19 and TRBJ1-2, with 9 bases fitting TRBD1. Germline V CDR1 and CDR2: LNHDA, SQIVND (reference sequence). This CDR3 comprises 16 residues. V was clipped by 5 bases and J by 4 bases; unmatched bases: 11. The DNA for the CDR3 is TGTGCCAGTAGTGCAGGTGGGACAGGGTACATCTATGGCTACACCTTC. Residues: CASSAGGTGYIYGYTF.

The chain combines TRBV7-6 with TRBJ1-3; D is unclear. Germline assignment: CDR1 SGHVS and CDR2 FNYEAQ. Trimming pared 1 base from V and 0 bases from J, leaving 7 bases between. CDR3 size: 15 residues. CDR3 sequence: CASSLGAASGNTIYF. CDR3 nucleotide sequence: TGTGCCAGCAGCTTAGGGGCAGCCTCTGGAAACACCATATATTTT.

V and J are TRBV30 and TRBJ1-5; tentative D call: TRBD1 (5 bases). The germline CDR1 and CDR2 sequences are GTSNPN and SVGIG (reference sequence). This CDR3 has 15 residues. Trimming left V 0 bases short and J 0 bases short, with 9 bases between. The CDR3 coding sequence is TGTGCCTGGAGTGTAGGAGGGGTTAGCAATCAGCCCCAGCATTTT. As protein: CAWSVGGVSNQPQHF.

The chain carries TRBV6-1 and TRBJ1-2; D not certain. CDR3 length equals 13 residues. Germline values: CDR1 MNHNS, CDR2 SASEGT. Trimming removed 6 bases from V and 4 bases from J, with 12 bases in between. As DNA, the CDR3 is TGTGCCAGCAGCTCCAGGTATACCTATGGCTACACCTTC. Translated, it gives CASSSRYTYGYTF.

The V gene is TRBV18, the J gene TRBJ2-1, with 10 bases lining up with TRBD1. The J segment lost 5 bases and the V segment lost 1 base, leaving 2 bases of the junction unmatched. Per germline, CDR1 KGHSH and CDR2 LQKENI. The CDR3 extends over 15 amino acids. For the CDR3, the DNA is TGTGCCAGCTCACCACTGGGACAGGGGAACAATGAGCAGTTCTTC. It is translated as CASSPLGQGNNEQFF.

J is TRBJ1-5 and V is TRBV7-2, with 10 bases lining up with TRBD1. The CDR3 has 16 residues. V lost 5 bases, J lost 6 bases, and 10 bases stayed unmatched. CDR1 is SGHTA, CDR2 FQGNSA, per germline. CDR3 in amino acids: CASSPGGQGDGQPQHF. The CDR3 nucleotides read TGTGCCAGCAGCCCTGGAGGACAGGGGGACGGTCAGCCCCAGCATTTT.

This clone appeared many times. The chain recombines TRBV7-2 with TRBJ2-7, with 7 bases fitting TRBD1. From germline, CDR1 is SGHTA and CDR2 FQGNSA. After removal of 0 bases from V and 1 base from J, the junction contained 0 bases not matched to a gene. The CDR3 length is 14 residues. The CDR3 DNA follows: TGTGCCAGCAGCTTAGCGGGACAGTCCTACGAGCAGTACTTC. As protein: CASSLAGQSYEQYF.

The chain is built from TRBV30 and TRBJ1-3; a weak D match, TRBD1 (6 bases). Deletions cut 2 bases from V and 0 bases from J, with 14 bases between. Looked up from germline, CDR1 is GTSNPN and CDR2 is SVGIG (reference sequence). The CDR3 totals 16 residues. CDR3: CAWSRWGQLSGNTIYF. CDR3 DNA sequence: TGTGCCTGGAGTCGATGGGGACAACTCTCTGGAAACACCATATATTTT.

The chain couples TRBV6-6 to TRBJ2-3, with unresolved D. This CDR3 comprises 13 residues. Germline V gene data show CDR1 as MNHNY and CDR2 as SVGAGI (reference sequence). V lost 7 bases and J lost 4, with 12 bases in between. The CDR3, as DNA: TGTGCCAGCACTTTGGCTGGTGCAGATACGCAGTATTTT. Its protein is CASTLAGADTQYF.

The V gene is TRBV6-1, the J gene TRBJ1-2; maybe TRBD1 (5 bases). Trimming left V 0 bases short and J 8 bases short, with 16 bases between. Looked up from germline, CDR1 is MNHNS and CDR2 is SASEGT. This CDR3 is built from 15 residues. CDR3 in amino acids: CASSEAGGSPKGYTF. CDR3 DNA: TGTGCCAGCAGTGAAGCGGGGGGGAGCCCTAAGGGCTACACCTTC.

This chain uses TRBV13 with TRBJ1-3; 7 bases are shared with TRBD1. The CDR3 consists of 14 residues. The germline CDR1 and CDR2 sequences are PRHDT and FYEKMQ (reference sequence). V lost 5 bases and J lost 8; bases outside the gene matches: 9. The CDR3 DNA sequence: TGTGCCAGCAGCCTACAGGGGAGGCTTTACACCATATATTTT. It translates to CASSLQGRLYTIYF.

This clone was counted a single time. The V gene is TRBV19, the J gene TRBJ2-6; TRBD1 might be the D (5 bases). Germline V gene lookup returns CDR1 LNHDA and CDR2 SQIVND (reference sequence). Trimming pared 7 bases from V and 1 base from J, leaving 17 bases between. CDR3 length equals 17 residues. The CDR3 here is CASTEYRIRSGANVLTF. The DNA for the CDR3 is TGTGCCAGTACCGAATACAGGATCAGGTCTGGGGCCAACGTCCTGACTTTC.

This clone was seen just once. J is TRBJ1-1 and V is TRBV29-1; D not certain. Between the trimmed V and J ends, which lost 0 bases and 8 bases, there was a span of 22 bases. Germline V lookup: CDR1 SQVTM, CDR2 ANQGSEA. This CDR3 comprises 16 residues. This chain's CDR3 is CSVEDLAGGLKGEAFF. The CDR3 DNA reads TGCAGCGTTGAAGATTTGGCAGGAGGACTGAAGGGAGAAGCTTTCTTT.

CDR3 amino acids: CASSSLQGAGNIQYF. The CDR3 DNA follows: TGTGCCAGCAGCTCACTACAGGGGGCCGGTAACATTCAGTACTTC. This chain connects TRBV7-6 to TRBJ2-4; TRBD1 agrees at 9 bases. The length of the CDR3 is 15 residues. V shed 4 bases and J 7 bases; nucleotides not matched to a gene: 8. The germline gives CDR1 SGHVS, CDR2 FNYEAQ.